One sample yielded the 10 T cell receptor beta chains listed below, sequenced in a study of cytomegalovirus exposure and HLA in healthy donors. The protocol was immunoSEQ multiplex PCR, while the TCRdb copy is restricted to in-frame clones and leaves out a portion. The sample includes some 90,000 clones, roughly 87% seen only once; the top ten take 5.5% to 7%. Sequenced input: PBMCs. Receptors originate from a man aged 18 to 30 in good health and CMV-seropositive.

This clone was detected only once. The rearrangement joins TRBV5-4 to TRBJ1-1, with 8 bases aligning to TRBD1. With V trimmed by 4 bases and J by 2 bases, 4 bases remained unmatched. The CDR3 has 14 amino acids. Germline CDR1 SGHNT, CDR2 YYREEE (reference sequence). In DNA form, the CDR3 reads TGTGCCAGCAGCGTCGGACAGGGAAACACTGAAGCTTTCTTT. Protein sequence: CASSVGQGNTEAFF.

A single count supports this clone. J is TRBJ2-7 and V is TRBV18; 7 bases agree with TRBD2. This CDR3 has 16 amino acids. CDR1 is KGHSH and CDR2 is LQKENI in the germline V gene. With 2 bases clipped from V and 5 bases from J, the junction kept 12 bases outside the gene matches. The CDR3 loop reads CASSPNSGRAGDEQYF. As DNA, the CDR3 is TGTGCCAGCTCACCAAATTCGGGGAGGGCCGGCGACGAGCAGTACTTC. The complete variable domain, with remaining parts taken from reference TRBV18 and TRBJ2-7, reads NAGVMQNPRHLVRRRGQEARLRCSPMKGHSHVYWYRQLPEEGLKFMVYLQKENIIDESGMPKERFSAEFPKEGPSILRIQQVVRGDSAAYFCASSPNSGRAGDEQYFGPGTRLTVT.

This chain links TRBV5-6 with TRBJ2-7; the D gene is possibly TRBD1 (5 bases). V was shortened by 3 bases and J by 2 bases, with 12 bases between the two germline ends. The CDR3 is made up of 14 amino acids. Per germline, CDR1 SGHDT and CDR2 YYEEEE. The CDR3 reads CASSSETEPYEQYF. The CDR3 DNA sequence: TGTGCCAGCAGCTCAGAGACAGAGCCCTACGAGCAGTACTTC.

This CDR3 is CASSPGLAEQETQYF. In nucleotides, the CDR3 is TGTGCCAGCAGCCCCGGACTAGCGGAACAAGAGACCCAGTACTTC. The chain has TRBV5-5 and TRBJ2-5, with 10 bases matching TRBD2. After removal of 4 bases from V and 2 bases from J, the junction contained 5 bases not matched to a gene. This CDR3 has 15 residues. The V gene's germline CDR1 is SGHKS and CDR2 YYEKEE (reference sequence).

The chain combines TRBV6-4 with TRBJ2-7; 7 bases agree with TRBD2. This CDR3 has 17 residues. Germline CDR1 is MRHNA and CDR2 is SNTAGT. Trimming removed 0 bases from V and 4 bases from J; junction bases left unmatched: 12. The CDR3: CASSDSKRRGRGYEQYF. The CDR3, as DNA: TGTGCCAGCAGTGACTCGAAACGTCGAGGGAGGGGTTACGAGCAGTACTTC.

The CDR3: CASSLGQGFGELFF. The CDR3 DNA reads TGTGCCAGCAGCTTGGGGCAGGGTTTCGGGGAGCTGTTTTTT. This chain links TRBV5-6 with TRBJ2-2; TRBD1 might be the D (5 bases). Germline CDR1 SGHDT, CDR2 YYEEEE. V was clipped by 0 bases and J by 7 bases, with 10 bases between them. This CDR3 has 14 amino acids.

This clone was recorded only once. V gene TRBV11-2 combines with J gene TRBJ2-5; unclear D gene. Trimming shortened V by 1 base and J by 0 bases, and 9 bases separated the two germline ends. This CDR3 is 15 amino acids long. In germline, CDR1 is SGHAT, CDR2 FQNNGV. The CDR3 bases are TGTGCCAGCAGCTTAGGAGACACCTACCAAGAGACCCAGTACTTC. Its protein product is CASSLGDTYQETQYF.

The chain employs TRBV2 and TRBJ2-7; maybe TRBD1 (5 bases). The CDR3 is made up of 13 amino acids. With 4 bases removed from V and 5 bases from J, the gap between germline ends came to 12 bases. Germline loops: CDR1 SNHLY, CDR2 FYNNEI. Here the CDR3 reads CASSGPGKDEQYF. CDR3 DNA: TGTGCCAGCAGTGGTCCAGGGAAGGACGAGCAGTACTTC.

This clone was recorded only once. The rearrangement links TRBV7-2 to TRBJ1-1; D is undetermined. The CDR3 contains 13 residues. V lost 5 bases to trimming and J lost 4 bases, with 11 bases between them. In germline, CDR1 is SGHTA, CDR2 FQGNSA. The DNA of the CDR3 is TGTGCCAGCAGCCCTGGGCAGATCACTGAAGCTTTCTTT. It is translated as CASSPGQITEAFF.

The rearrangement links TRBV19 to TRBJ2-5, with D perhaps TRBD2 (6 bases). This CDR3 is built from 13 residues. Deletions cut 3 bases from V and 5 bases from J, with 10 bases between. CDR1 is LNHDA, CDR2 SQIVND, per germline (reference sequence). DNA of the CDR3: TGTGCCAGTAGTATTTTTGGAGGGGAGACCCAGTACTTC. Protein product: CASSIFGGETQYF.